This T cell receptor (beta chain) was captured by sequencing in a study of human T cells and chemical hapten exposure. Overall study context: The study traced per-sample TCR yield variation mainly to small differences in pooled library volumes.

The library tagged each cDNA molecule with unique molecular identifiers. TCRdb called the RACE reads again in MiXCR, with one record for every CDR3 protein. This table has approximately 90,000 distinct CDR3 sequences, around 11% appearing once. Time point reported: patch test 1, 2 weeks after DPC sensitization. As for treatment: therapeutic diphenylcyclopropenone sensitization with weekly scalp DPC. Every donor had alopecia and was 18 to 70 years old; all were suitable for DPC. V dropped 8 bases and J dropped 6; count of bases not matched to a gene: 9. The CDR3 spans 14 residues. Germline CDR1 SNHLY, CDR2 FYNNEI. This clonotype was seen at least ten times. Its target is not known. The study's findings and limits: It was expanded TCRs that formed significantly more large CDR3 similarity clusters than controls did.

This chain uses TRBV2 with TRBJ2-2, with 7 bases matching TRBD1. The sequencing used whole blood, collected in connection with sensitization to the hapten diphenylcyclopropenone (DPC). The sequence was collected from a woman in her thirties or forties with alopecia areata. Some clones in this sample may be carry-over from other donors' samples. In DNA form, the CDR3 reads TGTGCCAGCGCCGTACAGGGGTATCCCGGGGAGCTGTTTTTT. It codes for CASAVQGYPGELFF.